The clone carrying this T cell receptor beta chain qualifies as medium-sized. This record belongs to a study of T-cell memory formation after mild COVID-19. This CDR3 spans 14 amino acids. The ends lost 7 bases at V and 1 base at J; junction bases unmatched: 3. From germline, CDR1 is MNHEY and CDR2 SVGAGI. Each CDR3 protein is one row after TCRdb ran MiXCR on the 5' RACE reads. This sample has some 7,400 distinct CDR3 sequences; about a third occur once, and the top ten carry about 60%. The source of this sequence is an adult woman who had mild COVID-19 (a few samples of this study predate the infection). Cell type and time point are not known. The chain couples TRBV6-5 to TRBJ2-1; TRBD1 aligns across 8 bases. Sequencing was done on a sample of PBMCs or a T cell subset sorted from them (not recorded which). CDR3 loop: CASIDRGSYNEQFF. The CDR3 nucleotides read TGTGCCAGCATTGACAGGGGATCCTACAATGAGCAGTTCTTC.